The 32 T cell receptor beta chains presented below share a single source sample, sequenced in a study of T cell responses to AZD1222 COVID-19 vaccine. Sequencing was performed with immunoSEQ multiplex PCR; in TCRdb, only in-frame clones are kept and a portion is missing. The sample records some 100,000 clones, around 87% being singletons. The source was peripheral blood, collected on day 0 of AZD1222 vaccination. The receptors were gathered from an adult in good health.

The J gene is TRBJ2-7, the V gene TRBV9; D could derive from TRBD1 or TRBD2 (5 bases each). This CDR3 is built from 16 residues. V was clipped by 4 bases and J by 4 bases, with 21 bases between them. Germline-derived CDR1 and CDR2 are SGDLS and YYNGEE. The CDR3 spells CASSSQRDGLLYEQYF. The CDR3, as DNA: TGTGCCAGCAGCTCACAGAGGGACGGACTCCTTTACGAGCAGTACTTC.

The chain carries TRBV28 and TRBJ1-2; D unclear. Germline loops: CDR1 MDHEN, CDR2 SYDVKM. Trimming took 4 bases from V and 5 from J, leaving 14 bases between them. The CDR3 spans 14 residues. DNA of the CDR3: TGTGCCAGCAGTTATGAGGGCGTAGGGTATGGCTACACCTTC. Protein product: CASSYEGVGYGYTF.

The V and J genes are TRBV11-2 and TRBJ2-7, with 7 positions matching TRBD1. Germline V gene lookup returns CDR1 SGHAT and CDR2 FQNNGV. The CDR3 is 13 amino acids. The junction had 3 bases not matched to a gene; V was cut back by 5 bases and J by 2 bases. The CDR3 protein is CASSRDRAYEQYF. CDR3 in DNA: TGTGCCAGCAGCCGGGACAGAGCCTACGAGCAGTACTTC.

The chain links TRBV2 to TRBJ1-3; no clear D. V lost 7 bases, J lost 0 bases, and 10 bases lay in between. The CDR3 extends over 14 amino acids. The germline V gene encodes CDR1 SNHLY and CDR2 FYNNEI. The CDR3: CASKGDRSGNTIYF. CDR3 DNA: TGTGCCAGCAAAGGAGACCGCTCTGGAAACACCATATATTTT.

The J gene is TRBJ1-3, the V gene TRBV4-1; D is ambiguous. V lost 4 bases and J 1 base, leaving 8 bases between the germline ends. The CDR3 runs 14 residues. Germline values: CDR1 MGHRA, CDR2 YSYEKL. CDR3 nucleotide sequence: TGCGCCAGCAGCCCCGTGGGATCTGGAAACACCATATATTTT. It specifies CASSPVGSGNTIYF.

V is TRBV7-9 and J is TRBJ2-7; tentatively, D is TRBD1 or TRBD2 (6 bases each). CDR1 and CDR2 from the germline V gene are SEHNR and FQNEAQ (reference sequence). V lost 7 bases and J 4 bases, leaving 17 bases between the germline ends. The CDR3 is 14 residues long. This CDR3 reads CASNIGGTGYEQYF. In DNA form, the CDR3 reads TGTGCCAGCAACATAGGGGGGACTGGATACGAGCAGTACTTC.

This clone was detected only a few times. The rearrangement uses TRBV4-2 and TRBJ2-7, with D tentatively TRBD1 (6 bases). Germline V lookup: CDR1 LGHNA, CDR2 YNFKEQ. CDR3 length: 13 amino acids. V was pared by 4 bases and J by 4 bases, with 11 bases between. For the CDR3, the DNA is TGTGCCAGCAGCCCCCCTCAGGGGTACGAGCAGTACTTC. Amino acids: CASSPPQGYEQYF.

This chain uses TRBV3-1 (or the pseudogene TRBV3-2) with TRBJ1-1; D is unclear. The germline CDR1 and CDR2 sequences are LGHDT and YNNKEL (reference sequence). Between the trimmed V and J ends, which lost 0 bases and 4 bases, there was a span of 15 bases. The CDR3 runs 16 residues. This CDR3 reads CASSQDYHYGSTEAFF. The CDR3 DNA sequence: TGTGCCAGCAGCCAAGATTATCACTATGGATCCACTGAAGCTTTCTTT.

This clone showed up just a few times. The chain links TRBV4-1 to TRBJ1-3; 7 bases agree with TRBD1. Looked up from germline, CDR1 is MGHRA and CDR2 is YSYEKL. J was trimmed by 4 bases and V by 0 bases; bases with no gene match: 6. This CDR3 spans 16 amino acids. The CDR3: CASSQESTGRGNTIYF. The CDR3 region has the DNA TGCGCCAGCAGCCAAGAGTCGACAGGGAGAGGAAACACCATATATTTT.

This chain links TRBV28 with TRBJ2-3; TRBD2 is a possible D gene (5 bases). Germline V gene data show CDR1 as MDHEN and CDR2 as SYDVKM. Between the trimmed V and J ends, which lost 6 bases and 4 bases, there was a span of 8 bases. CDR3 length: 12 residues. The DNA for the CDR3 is TGTGCCAGCAGGAGCGGATCAGATACGCAGTATTTT. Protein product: CASRSGSDTQYF. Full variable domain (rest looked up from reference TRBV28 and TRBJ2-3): DVKVTQSSRYLVKRTGEKVFLECVQDMDHENMFWYRQDPGLGLRLIYFSYDVKMKEKGDIPEGYSVSREKKERFSLILESASTNQTSMYLCASRSGSDTQYFGPGTRLTVL.

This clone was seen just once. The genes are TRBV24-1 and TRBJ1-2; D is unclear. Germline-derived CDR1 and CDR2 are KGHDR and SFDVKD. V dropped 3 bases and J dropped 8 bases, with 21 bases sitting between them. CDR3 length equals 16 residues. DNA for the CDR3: TGTGCCACCAGTGATGCTGACTCAAAGGCCCGCCGGGGCTACACCTTC. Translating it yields CATSDADSKARRGYTF.

The CDR3 spells CASSQGGTAYEQYF. The CDR3 bases are TGTGCCAGCAGCCAAGGGGGGACGGCCTACGAGCAGTACTTC. The chain has TRBV3-1 (or the pseudogene TRBV3-2) and TRBJ2-7; D may correspond to TRBD1 or TRBD2 (5 bases each). The V end lost 1 base, the J end lost 2 bases, and 9 bases lay between the germline ends. The CDR3 loop spans 14 amino acids. Germline CDR1 and CDR2: LGHDT and YNNKEL (reference sequence).

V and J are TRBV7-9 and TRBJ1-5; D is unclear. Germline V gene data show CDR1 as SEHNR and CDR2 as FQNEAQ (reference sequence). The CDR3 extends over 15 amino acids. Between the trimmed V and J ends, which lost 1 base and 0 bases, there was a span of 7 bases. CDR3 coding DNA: TGTGCCAGCAGCTTAGGCGGGATTAGCAATCAGCCCCAGCATTTT. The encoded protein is CASSLGGISNQPQHF.

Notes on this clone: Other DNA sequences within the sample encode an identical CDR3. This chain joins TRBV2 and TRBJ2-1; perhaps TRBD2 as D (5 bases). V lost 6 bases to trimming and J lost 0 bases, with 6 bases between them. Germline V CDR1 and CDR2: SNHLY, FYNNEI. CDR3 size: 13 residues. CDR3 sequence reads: CASRGSSYNEQFF. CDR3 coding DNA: TGTGCCAGCAGGGGGAGCTCCTACAATGAGCAGTTCTTC.

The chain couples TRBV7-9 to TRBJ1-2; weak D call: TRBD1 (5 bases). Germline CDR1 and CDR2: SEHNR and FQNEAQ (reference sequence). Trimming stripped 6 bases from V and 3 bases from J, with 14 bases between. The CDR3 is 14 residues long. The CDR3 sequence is CASRDNRVHYGYTF. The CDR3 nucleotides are TGTGCCAGCAGGGACAACCGGGTCCACTATGGCTACACCTTC.

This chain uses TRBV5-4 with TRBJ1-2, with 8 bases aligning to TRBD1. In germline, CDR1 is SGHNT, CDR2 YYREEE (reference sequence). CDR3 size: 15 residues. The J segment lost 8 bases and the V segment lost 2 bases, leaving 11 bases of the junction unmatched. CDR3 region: CASSLGERTGRGYTF. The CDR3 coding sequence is TGTGCCAGCAGCTTAGGGGAGAGGACAGGGAGAGGCTACACCTTC. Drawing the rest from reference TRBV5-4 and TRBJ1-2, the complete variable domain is ETGVTQSPTHLIKTRGQQVTLRCSSQSGHNTVSWYQQALGQGPQFIFQYYREEENGRGNFPPRFSGLQFPNYSSELNVNALELDDSALYLCASSLGERTGRGYTFGSGTRLTVV.

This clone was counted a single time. CDR3 nucleotide sequence: TGTGCCAGCAGTTTATCTCGGGGCCGAGAGACCCAGTACTTC. This sequence encodes CASSLSRGRETQYF. J is TRBJ2-5 and V is TRBV27; D is tentatively TRBD1 or TRBD2 (5 bases each). The V gene's germline CDR1 is MNHEY and CDR2 SMNVEV (reference sequence). V was clipped by 0 bases and J by 4 bases, with 9 bases between them. The CDR3 extends over 14 amino acids.

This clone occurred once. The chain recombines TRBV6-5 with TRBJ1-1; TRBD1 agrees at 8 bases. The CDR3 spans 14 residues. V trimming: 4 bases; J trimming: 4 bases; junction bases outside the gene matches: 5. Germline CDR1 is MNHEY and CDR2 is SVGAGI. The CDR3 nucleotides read TGTGCCAGCAGTTTGACAGGGGAATTCACTGAAGCTTTCTTT. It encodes CASSLTGEFTEAFF.

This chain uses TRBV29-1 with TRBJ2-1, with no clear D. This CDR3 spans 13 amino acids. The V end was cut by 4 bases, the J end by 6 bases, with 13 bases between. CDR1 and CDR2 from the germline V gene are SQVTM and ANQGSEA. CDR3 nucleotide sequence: TGCAGCGTTGTCTCCAGATTTCTCAATGAGCAGTTCTTC. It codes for CSVVSRFLNEQFF.

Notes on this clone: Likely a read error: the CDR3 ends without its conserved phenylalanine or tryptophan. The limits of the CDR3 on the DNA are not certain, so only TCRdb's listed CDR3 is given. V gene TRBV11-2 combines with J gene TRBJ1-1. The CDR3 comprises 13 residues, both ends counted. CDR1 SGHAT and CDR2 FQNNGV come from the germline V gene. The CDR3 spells CASSPRGGGRLAN.

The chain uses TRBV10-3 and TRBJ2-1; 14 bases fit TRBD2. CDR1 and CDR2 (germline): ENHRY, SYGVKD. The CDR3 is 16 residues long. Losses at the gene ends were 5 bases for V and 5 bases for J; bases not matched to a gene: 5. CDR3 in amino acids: CAISSTSGGGDNEQFF. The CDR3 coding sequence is TGTGCCATCAGTTCGACTAGCGGGGGGGGTGACAATGAGCAGTTCTTC.

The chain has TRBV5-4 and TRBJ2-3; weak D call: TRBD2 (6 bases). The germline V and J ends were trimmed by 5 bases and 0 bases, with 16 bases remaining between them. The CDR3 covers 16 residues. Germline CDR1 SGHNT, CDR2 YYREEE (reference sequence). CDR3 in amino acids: CASSPGGAPSTDTQYF. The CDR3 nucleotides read TGTGCCAGCAGTCCCGGGGGAGCTCCTAGCACAGATACGCAGTATTTT.

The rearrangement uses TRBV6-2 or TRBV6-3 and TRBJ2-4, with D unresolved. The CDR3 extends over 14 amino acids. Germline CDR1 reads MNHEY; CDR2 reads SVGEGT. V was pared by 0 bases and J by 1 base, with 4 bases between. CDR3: CASSYSQAKNIQYF. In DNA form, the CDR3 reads TGTGCCAGCAGTTACTCACAGGCCAAAAACATTCAGTACTTC.

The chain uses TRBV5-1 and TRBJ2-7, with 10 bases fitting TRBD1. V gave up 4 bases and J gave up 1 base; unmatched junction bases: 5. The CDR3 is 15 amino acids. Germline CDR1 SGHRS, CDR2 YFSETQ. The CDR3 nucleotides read TGCGCCAGCAGCGTAGGACAGGGGGTTTCCTACGAGCAGTACTTC. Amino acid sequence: CASSVGQGVSYEQYF.

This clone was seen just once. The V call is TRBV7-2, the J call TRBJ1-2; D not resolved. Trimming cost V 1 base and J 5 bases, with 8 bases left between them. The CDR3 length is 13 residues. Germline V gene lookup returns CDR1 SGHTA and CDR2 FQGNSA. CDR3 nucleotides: TGTGCCAGCAGCTTAGTGACACAGTATGGCTACACCTTC. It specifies CASSLVTQYGYTF.

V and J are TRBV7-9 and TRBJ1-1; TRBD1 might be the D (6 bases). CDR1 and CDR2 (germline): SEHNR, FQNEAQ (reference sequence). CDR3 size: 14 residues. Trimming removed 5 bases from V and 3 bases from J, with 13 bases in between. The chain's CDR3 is CASSVTEGDTEAFF. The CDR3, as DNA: TGTGCCAGCAGCGTGACAGAGGGGGACACTGAAGCTTTCTTT.

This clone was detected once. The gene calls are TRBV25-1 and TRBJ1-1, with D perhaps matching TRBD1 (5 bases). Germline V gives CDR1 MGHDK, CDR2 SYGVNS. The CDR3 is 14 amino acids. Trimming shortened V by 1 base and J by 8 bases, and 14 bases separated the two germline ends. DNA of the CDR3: TGTGCCAGCAGTGAATGGGGCGGGGGTAACGAAGCTTTCTTT. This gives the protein CASSEWGGGNEAFF.

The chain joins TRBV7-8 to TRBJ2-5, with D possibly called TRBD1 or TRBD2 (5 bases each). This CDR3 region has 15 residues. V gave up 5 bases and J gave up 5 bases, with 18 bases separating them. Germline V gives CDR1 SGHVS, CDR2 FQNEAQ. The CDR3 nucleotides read TGTGCCAGCAGCCCGGGACGGACGCAACGGGAGACCCAGTACTTC. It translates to CASSPGRTQRETQYF.

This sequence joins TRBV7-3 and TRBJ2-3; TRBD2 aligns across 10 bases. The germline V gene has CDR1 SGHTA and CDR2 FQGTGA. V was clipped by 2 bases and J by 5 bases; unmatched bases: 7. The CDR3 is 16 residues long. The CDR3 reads CASSLRPGLAIDTQYF. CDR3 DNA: TGTGCCAGCAGCTTACGTCCGGGACTAGCGATAGATACGCAGTATTTT. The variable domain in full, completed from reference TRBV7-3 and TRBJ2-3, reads GAGVSQTPSNKVTEKGKYVELRCDPISGHTALYWYRQSLGQGPEFLIYFQGTGAADDSGLPNDRFFAVRPEGSVSTLKIQRTERGDSAVYLCASSLRPGLAIDTQYFGPGTRLTVL.

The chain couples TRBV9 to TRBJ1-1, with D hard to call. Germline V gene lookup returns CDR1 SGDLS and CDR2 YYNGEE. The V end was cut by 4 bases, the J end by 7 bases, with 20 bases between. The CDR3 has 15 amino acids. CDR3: CASSLGVKGGDEAFF. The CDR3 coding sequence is TGTGCCAGCAGCCTTGGCGTCAAGGGCGGTGATGAAGCTTTCTTT.

CDR3 sequence reads: CASSSQDTGELFF. For the CDR3, the DNA is TGTGCCAGCAGCTCACAAGACACCGGGGAGCTGTTTTTT. V is TRBV7-3 and J is TRBJ2-2; no clear D gene. V dropped 4 bases and J dropped 3 bases, with 6 bases sitting between them. Germline CDR1 SGHTA, CDR2 FQGTGA. This CDR3 is 13 amino acids long.

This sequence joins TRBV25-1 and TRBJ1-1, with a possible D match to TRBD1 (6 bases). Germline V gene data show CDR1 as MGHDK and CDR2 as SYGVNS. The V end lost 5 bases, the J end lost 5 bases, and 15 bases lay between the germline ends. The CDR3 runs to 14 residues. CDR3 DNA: TGTGCCAGCAGTCTTCAGGGGTGGGGGACTGAAGCTTTCTTT. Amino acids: CASSLQGWGTEAFF.